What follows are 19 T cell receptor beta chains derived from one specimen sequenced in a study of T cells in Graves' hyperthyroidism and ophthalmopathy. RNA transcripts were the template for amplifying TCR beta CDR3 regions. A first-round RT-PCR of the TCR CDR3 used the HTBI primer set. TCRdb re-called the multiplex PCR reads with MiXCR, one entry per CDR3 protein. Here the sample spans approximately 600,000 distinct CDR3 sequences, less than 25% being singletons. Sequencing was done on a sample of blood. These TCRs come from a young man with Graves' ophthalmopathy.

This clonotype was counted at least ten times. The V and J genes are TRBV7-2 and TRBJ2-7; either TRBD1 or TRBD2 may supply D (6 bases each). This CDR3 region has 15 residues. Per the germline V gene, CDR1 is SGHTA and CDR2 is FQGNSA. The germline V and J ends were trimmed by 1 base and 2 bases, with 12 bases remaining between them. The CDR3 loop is CASSLGGARTYEQYF. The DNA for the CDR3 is TGTGCCAGCAGCTTAGGGGGGGCTCGCACCTACGAGCAGTACTTC.

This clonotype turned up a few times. The chain's CDR3 is CASMGDYLGYTF. CDR3 nucleotides: TGTGCCAGCATGGGGGACTATCTAGGCTACACCTTC. V and J are TRBV6-1 and TRBJ1-2; TRBD1 is a possible D gene (5 bases). The CDR3 loop spans 12 amino acids. V lost 7 bases and J lost 8, with 14 bases in between. The V gene's germline CDR1 is MNHNS and CDR2 SASEGT.

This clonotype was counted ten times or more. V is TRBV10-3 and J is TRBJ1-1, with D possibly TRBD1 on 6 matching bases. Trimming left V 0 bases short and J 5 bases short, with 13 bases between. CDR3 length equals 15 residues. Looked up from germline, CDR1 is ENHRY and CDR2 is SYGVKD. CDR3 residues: CAISESNRARTEAFF. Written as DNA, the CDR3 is TGTGCCATCAGTGAGTCTAACAGGGCGCGGACTGAAGCTTTCTTT.

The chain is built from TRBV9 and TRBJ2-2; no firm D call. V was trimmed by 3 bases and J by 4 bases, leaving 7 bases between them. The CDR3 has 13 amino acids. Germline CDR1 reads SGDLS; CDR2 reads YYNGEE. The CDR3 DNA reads TGTGCCAGCAGCGCCACCTTCACCGGGGAGCTGTTTTTT. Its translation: CASSATFTGELFF.

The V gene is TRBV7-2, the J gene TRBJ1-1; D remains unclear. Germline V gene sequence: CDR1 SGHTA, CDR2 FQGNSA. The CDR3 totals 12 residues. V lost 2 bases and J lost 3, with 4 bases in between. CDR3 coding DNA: TGTGCCAGCAGCTTATGGTACACTGAAGCTTTCTTT. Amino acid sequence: CASSLWYTEAFF.

CDR3 amino acids: CASSYRTGIVNEQFF. The CDR3 nucleotides read TGTGCCAGCAGTTACCGGACAGGGATCGTGAATGAGCAGTTCTTC. The gene calls are TRBV12-3 or TRBV12-4 and TRBJ2-1; 8 nucleotides line up with TRBD1. The CDR3 is made up of 15 amino acids. V shed 4 bases and J 7 bases; nucleotides not matched to a gene: 9.

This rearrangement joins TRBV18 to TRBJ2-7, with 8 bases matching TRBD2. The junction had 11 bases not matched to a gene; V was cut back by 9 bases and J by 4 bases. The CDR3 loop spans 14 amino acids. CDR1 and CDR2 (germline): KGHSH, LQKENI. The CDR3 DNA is TGTGCCAGTCAGGAGGGACTAGGGCTTTACGAGCAGTACTTC. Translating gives CASQEGLGLYEQYF.

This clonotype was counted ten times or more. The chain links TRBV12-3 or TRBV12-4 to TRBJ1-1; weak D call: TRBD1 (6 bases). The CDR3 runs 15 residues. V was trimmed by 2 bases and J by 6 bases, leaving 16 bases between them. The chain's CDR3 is CASSLPRGSYAEAFF. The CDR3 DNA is TGTGCCAGCAGTTTACCCAGGGGATCTTATGCTGAAGCTTTCTTT.

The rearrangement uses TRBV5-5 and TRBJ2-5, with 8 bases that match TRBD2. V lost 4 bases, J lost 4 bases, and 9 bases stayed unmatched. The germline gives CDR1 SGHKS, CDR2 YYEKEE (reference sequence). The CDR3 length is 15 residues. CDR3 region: CASSPSWAGGETQYF. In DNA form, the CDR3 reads TGTGCCAGCAGCCCGTCATGGGCGGGAGGAGAGACCCAGTACTTC.

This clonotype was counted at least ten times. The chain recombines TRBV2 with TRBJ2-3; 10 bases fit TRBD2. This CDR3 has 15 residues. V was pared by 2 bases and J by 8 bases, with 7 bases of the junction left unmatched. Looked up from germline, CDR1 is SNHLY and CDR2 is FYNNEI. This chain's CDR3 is CASSELAGALGTQYF. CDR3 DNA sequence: TGTGCCAGCAGTGAACTAGCGGGAGCCCTTGGTACGCAGTATTTT. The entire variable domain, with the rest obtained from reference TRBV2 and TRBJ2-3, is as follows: EPEVTQTPSHQVTQMGQEVILRCVPISNHLYFYWYRQILGQKVEFLVSFYNNEISEKSEIFDDQFSVERPDGSNFTLKIRSTKLEDSAMYFCASSELAGALGTQYFGPGTRLTVL.

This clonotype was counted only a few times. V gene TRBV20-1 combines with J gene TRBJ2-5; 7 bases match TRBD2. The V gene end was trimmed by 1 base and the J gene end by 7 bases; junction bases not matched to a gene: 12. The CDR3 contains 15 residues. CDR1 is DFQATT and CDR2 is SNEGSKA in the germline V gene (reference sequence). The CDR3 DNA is TGCAGTGCTAGAGGGGGGGGACTACGAAGAGGGACCCAGTACTTC. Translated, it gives CSARGGGLRRGTQYF.

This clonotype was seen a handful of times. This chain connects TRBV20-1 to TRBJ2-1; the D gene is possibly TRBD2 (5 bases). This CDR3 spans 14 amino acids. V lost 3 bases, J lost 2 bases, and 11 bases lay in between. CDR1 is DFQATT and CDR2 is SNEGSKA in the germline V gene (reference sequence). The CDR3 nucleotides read TGCAGTGCTAGGGGCCTAGCAACCTACAATGAGCAGTTCTTC. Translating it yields CSARGLATYNEQFF.

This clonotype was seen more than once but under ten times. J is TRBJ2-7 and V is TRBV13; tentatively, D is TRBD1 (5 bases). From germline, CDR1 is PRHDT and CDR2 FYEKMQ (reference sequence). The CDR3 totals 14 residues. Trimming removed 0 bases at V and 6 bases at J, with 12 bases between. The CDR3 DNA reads TGTGCCAGCAGCTTAGGCGGCAGGGTTGGCGAGCAGTACTTC. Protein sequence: CASSLGGRVGEQYF.

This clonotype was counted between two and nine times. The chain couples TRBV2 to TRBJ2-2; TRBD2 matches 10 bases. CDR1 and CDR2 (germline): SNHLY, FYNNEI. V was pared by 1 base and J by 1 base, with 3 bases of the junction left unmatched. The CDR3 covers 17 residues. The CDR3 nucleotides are TGTGCCAGCAGTGAAGAACTAGCGGGGATGAACACCGGGGAGCTGTTTTTT. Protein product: CASSEELAGMNTGELFF.

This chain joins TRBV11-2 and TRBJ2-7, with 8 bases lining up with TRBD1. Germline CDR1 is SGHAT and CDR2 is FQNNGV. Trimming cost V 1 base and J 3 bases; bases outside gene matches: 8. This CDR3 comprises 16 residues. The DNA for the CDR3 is TGTGCCAGCAGCTTAGGCGGACAGGGAGGTTTCTACGAGCAGTACTTC. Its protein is CASSLGGQGGFYEQYF.

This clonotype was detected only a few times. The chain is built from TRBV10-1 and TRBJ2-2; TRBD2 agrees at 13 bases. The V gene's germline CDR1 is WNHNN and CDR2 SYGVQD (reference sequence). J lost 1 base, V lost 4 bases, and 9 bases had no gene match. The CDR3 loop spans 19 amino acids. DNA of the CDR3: TGCGCCAGCAGTGCTGCCGGACTAGCGGGAGCCGTGAACACCGGGGAGCTGTTTTTT. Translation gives CASSAAGLAGAVNTGELFF.

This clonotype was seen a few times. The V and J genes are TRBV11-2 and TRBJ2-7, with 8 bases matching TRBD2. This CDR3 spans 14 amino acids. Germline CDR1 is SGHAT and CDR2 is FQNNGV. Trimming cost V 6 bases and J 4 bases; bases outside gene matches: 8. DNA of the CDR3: TGTGCCAGCAGAGTCGGGGGGGGCCTTTACGAGCAGTACTTC. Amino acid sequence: CASRVGGGLYEQYF.

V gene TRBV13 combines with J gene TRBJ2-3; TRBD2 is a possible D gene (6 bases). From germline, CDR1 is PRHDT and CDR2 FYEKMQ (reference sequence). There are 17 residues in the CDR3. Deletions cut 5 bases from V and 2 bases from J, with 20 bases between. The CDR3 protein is CASSETPTGTVTDTQYF. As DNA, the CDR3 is TGTGCCAGCAGCGAAACCCCAACCGGGACTGTCACAGATACGCAGTATTTT.

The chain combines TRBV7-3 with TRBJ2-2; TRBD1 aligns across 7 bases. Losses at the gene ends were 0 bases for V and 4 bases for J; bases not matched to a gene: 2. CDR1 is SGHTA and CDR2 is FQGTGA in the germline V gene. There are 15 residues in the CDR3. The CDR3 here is CASSLTGQSTGELFF. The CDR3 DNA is TGTGCCAGCAGCTTAACGGGACAGTCCACCGGGGAGCTGTTTTTT.